Here is one T cell receptor beta chain with its context. Its antigen remains unidentified. Related graft donors supplied nonmyeloablative bone marrow transplants, and mixed chimerism was transient. Unstimulated regulatory T cells (CD4+CD25+CD127-), CD4+CD25- non-regulatory cells, CD4 and CD8 cells were FACS-sorted from thawed PBMCs. The data were obtained in a study of Tregs in tolerant kidney transplant recipients. Regarding the study as a whole: The small number of patients limits these findings pending further validation. This study did not directly address biological reproducibility.

Repertoires were generated with immunoSEQ multiplex PCR, while TCRdb's copy carries only in-frame clones and drops some. The sample lists approximately 20,000 clones; roughly 80% were seen once. The CDR3 is made up of 13 amino acids. Germline values: CDR1 SEHNR, CDR2 FQNEAQ (reference sequence). V was cut by 6 bases and J by 6 bases, with 13 bases left in between. Sample: CD8+ T cells from blood (PBMCs), taken 6 months after the transplant. The chain recombines TRBV7-9 with TRBJ2-3; D may be TRBD1 (6 bases). The TCR originated in a human patient who received a combined kidney and bone marrow transplant. Some of the T cells might come from the graft donor. The CDR3 DNA sequence: TGTGCCAGCAGATATGGGACAACGGATACGCAGTATTTT. This encodes CASRYGTTDTQYF.